This is a list of T cell receptor beta chains from one sample in a study of blood T cell repertoires in COVID-19. The data were produced by immunoSEQ multiplex PCR, yet TCRdb's version contains in-frame clones alone and is incomplete. The data contain approximately 150,000 clones, more than 80% of them singletons. The specimen sequenced was peripheral blood. The receptor set was obtained from a human donor in a cohort sampled during active COVID-19. Both conserved end residues are part of each CDR3.

V	CDR3
TRBV23-1	CASSLPDRGRDNQPQHF
TRBV7-9	CASSLAYEQFF
TRBV30	CAWSRPGGPSGNTIYF
TRBV15	CATSRDLISTDTQYF
TRBV7-9	CASSTGLPSTDTQYF
TRBV2	CASSGGQGRTDTQYF
TRBV5-6	CASSLATLGSDQPQHF
TRBV6-4	CASSEQGQGYNEQFF
TRBV21-1	CASSKILWGGDEQFF
TRBV5-8	CASSLEGASTDTQYF
TRBV5-1	CASSLTRERDTQYF
TRBV18	CASSPGREPSYNEQFF
TRBV27	CASSATGGGYTF
TRBV5-5	CASSFSASGGTGELFF
TRBV11-2	CASSLNRYNSPLHF
TRBV10-3	CAISSGNQPQHF
TRBV29-1	CSVPFRGTGETQYF
TRBV6-2/TRBV6-3	CASSYSLAGGNTGELFF
TRBV12-3/TRBV12-4	CASRGMGGDTQYF
TRBV9	CASSVTDRRNTEAFF
TRBV5-1	CASSPDRVNTEAFF
TRBV6-2/TRBV6-3	CASSYSILATGYTQETQYF
TRBV5-1	CASSLGLGRTGELFF
TRBV7-9	CASSHLDGGATDTQYF
TRBV18	CASSPTGGDEKLFF
TRBV7-8	CASSPGLAGDEQFF
TRBV5-1	CASSFGSKQETQYF